These 21 T cell receptor beta chains were sequenced from one sample in a study of cytomegalovirus exposure and HLA in healthy donors. Primers: 60 Vbeta forward and 13 Jbeta reverse. The repertoire was sequenced with immunoSEQ multiplex PCR; TCRdb's copy has only in-frame clones and lacks some. The repertoire consists of about 180,000 clones, with roughly 78% occurring once and the leading ten covering around 0.74%. Source material: PBMCs. The receptor source for this set is a woman aged 40 to 49 in good health and CMV-seronegative.

The CDR3, as DNA: TGTGCCAGCAGCCGTGGGGGGGGGCAAGAGACCCAGTACTTC. Translating gives CASSRGGGQETQYF. The chain links TRBV5-4 to TRBJ2-5; 7 bases fit TRBD2. Germline V gives CDR1 SGHNT, CDR2 YYREEE (reference sequence). The CDR3 is 14 residues long. The V gene end was trimmed by 4 bases and the J gene end by 2 bases; junction bases not matched to a gene: 5. Combining the CDR3 with reference TRBV5-4 and TRBJ2-5 gives the whole variable domain ETGVTQSPTHLIKTRGQQVTLRCSSQSGHNTVSWYQQALGQGPQFIFQYYREEENGRGNFPPRFSGLQFPNYSSELNVNALELDDSALYLCASSRGGGQETQYFGPGTRLLVL.

This clone was recorded a few times. The CDR3 loop reads CASRPGGAETQYF. In nucleotides, the CDR3 is TGTGCCAGCAGACCGGGGGGGGCAGAGACCCAGTACTTC. This chain connects TRBV6-5 to TRBJ2-5; 8 nucleotides agree with TRBD2. This CDR3 has 13 amino acids. After removal of 6 bases from V and 4 bases from J, the junction contained 4 bases not matched to a gene. Germline loops: CDR1 MNHEY, CDR2 SVGAGI.

The V call is TRBV7-9, the J call TRBJ1-4, with 7 bases aligning to TRBD1. CDR1 and CDR2 (germline): SEHNR, FQNEAQ (reference sequence). The CDR3 spans 14 residues. Trimming took 5 bases from V and 5 from J; bases not matched to a gene: 5. The CDR3, as DNA: TGTGCCAGCAGCGGAGGGGGCCGGAATGAAAAACTGTTTTTT. This gives the protein CASSGGGRNEKLFF. Together with reference TRBV7-9 and TRBJ1-4, the CDR3 gives the full variable domain: DTGVSQNPRHKITKRGQNVTFRCDPISEHNRLYWYRQTLGQGPEFLTYFQNEAQLEKSRLLSDRFSAERPKGSFSTLEIQRTEQGDSAMYLCASSGGGRNEKLFFGSGTQLSVL.

This CDR3 is CASSLTQSANYGYTF. The CDR3 bases are TGTGCCAGCAGCTTGACACAGTCCGCTAACTATGGCTACACCTTC. The chain carries TRBV5-5 and TRBJ1-2; no clear D gene. This CDR3 is built from 15 residues. Germline CDR1 and CDR2: SGHKS and YYEKEE (reference sequence). The V end lost 1 base, the J end lost 0 bases, and 10 bases lay between the germline ends.

The chain employs TRBV27 and TRBJ2-5; 8 positions match TRBD2. The end of the DNA is better explained by TRBJ2-7, so the J call may be wrong. CDR1 and CDR2 from the germline V gene are MNHEY and SMNVEV (reference sequence). The CDR3 consists of 15 residues. In nucleotides, the CDR3 is TGTGCCAGCAGTTTAACAGCGGGAGACCCCTACGAGCAGTACTTC. Its translation is CASSLTAGDPYEQYF.

The chain recombines TRBV7-2 with TRBJ2-7; the D is unclear. The CDR3 totals 13 residues. V lost 4 bases to trimming and J lost 9 bases, with 16 bases between them. From germline, CDR1 is SGHTA and CDR2 FQGNSA. CDR3 DNA: TGTGCCAGCAGCTCCGAGGCTAGTTGGGTGCAGTACTTC. This sequence encodes CASSSEASWVQYF.

The CDR3 sequence is CASKVSQASNQPQHF. In DNA, the CDR3 is TGTGCCAGCAAAGTAAGTCAGGCAAGCAATCAGCCCCAGCATTTT. The gene calls are TRBV6-1 and TRBJ1-5; D ambiguous. CDR3 length: 15 amino acids. Between the trimmed V and J ends, which lost 7 bases and 1 base, there was a span of 14 bases. Germline V gene data show CDR1 as MNHNS and CDR2 as SASEGT.

The chain recombines TRBV28 with TRBJ1-2, with 8 bases identical to TRBD1. The ends lost 5 bases at V and 6 bases at J; junction bases unmatched: 8. The CDR3 is 14 amino acids. Germline V gene lookup returns CDR1 MDHEN and CDR2 SYDVKM. The CDR3 reads CASSPRTGFHGYTF. The CDR3 bases are TGTGCCAGCAGTCCCCGGACAGGGTTTCATGGCTACACCTTC.

CDR3 residues: CASSEAGGDSQPQHF. The CDR3 coding sequence is TGTGCCAGCAGTGAAGCGGGGGGAGATAGTCAGCCCCAGCATTTT. The V call is TRBV6-1, the J call TRBJ1-5; D is possibly TRBD1 (5 bases). The CDR3 runs 15 residues. Germline loops: CDR1 MNHNS, CDR2 SASEGT. V was clipped by 0 bases and J by 6 bases, with 12 bases between them.

V usage is TRBV5-1 and J usage is TRBJ1-1; 10 nucleotides line up with TRBD1. This CDR3 has 17 amino acids. Germline loops: CDR1 SGHRS, CDR2 YFSETQ. The V and J ends lost 4 bases and 0 bases, in that order; junction bases with no gene match: 9. The CDR3 is CASSPVTGTGVNTEAFF. CDR3 coding DNA: TGCGCCAGCAGCCCCGTAACCGGGACAGGGGTGAACACTGAAGCTTTCTTT.

The chain uses TRBV30 and TRBJ2-1, with D hard to call. In germline, CDR1 is GTSNPN, CDR2 SVGIG (reference sequence). The CDR3 extends over 11 amino acids. V lost 1 base, J lost 9 bases, and 7 bases lay in between. Written as DNA, the CDR3 is TGTGCCTGGAGTGACCGGGTTGAGCAGTTCTTC. Protein sequence: CAWSDRVEQFF.

This chain links TRBV9 with TRBJ1-3, with TRBD1 identical over 8 bases. The CDR3 spans 14 residues. Germline-derived CDR1 and CDR2 are SGDLS and YYNGEE. V lost 3 bases and J lost 4; bases outside the gene matches: 3. In nucleotides, the CDR3 is TGTGCCAGCAGCGCCGGGACAGGAGGAAACACCATATATTTT. Translating gives CASSAGTGGNTIYF.

J is TRBJ1-1 and V is TRBV30; D gene uncertain. CDR3 length: 13 amino acids. V shed 3 bases and J shed 3 bases, with 11 bases lying between them. Germline V gene lookup returns CDR1 GTSNPN and CDR2 SVGIG (reference sequence). CDR3 region: CAWRQESDTEAFF. The CDR3 DNA follows: TGTGCCTGGAGGCAAGAGAGCGACACTGAAGCTTTCTTT.

This chain uses TRBV7-9 with TRBJ2-7, with 8 bases identical to TRBD1. CDR3 length: 12 amino acids. Trimming took 2 bases from V and 7 from J; bases not matched to a gene: 1. Germline V gene data show CDR1 as SEHNR and CDR2 as FQNEAQ (reference sequence). CDR3 sequence: CASSLYRGEQYF. CDR3 nucleotides: TGTGCCAGCAGCTTATACAGGGGGGAGCAGTACTTC.

The chain is built from TRBV5-8 and TRBJ2-3, with D possibly TRBD2 on 7 matching bases. V lost 5 bases to trimming and J lost 6 bases, with 19 bases between them. This CDR3 spans 15 amino acids. Germline CDR1 and CDR2: SGHTS and YDEGEE. CDR3 in DNA: TGTGCCAGCAGTTCTGGGGGGGCAGGGACGGATACGCAGTATTTT. The encoded protein is CASSSGGAGTDTQYF.

The chain joins TRBV7-6 to TRBJ2-7; tentative D call: TRBD2 (6 bases). This CDR3 is built from 14 residues. Trimming shortened V by 5 bases and J by 3 bases, and 14 bases separated the two germline ends. Germline values: CDR1 SGHVS, CDR2 FNYEAQ. The CDR3 DNA sequence: TGTGCCAGCAGCAACGCGGGGAACCTCTACGAGCAGTACTTC. Protein product: CASSNAGNLYEQYF. Full variable domain (remainder filled in from reference TRBV7-6 and TRBJ2-7): GAGVSQSPRYKVTKRGQDVALRCDPISGHVSLYWYRQALGQGPEFLTYFNYEAQQDKSGLPNDRFSAERPEGSISTLTIQRTEQRDSAMYRCASSNAGNLYEQYFGPGTRLTVT.

V gene TRBV7-8 combines with J gene TRBJ2-3; 14 bases are a match to TRBD2. V shed 5 bases and J 6 bases; nucleotides not matched to a gene: 7. Per germline, CDR1 SGHVS and CDR2 FQNEAQ. The CDR3 is 16 residues long. Here the CDR3 DNA reads TGTGCCAGCAGCCCCGAGACTAGCGGGAGGGTTGATACGCAGTATTTT. It translates to CASSPETSGRVDTQYF.

This rearrangement joins TRBV5-4 to TRBJ2-1; 10 nucleotides match TRBD2. The germline gives CDR1 SGHNT, CDR2 YYREEE (reference sequence). This CDR3 contains 17 residues. J was trimmed by 2 bases and V by 3 bases; bases with no gene match: 8. The CDR3 DNA reads as TGTGCCAGCAGCTCCGGTGAAGCGGGAGGGGCCTACAATGAGCAGTTCTTC. It codes for CASSSGEAGGAYNEQFF. Looking up the rest from reference TRBV5-4 and TRBJ2-1 gives the full variable domain: ETGVTQSPTHLIKTRGQQVTLRCSSQSGHNTVSWYQQALGQGPQFIFQYYREEENGRGNFPPRFSGLQFPNYSSELNVNALELDDSALYLCASSSGEAGGAYNEQFFGPGTRLTVL.

The gene calls are TRBV7-8 and TRBJ2-3, with a tentative D call TRBD2 (6 bases). Germline V gene sequence: CDR1 SGHVS, CDR2 FQNEAQ. V lost 2 bases to trimming and J lost 1 base, with 13 bases between them. The CDR3 consists of 16 residues. CDR3 sequence reads: CASSLSGLPRTDTQYF. CDR3 nucleotides: TGTGCCAGCAGCTTATCCGGACTACCCCGCACAGATACGCAGTATTTT.

This clone has just a few counts. The chain carries TRBV5-1 and TRBJ1-1, with D possibly matching TRBD1 (5 bases). The CDR3 loop spans 16 amino acids. CDR1 and CDR2 (germline): SGHRS, YFSETQ. Trimming took 4 bases from V and 3 from J, leaving 19 bases between them. This CDR3 is CASSPIGGVGDTEAFF. In DNA, the CDR3 is TGCGCCAGCAGCCCGATTGGGGGGGTGGGTGACACTGAAGCTTTCTTT.

The chain combines TRBV19 with TRBJ1-2, with TRBD1 identical over 8 bases. The CDR3 spans 13 residues. The germline V gene encodes CDR1 LNHDA and CDR2 SQIVND (reference sequence). Germline trimming cut 7 bases from V and 2 bases from J; bases unmatched to any gene: 3. CDR3 sequence: CASIGQGNYGYTF. In DNA, the CDR3 is TGTGCCAGTATCGGACAGGGAAACTATGGCTACACCTTC. Variable domain in full (rest from reference TRBV19 and TRBJ1-2): DGGITQSPKYLFRKEGQNVTLSCEQNLNHDAMYWYRQDPGQGLRLIYYSQIVNDFQKGDIAEGYSVSREKKESFPLTVTSAQKNPTAFYLCASIGQGNYGYTFGSGTRLTVV.